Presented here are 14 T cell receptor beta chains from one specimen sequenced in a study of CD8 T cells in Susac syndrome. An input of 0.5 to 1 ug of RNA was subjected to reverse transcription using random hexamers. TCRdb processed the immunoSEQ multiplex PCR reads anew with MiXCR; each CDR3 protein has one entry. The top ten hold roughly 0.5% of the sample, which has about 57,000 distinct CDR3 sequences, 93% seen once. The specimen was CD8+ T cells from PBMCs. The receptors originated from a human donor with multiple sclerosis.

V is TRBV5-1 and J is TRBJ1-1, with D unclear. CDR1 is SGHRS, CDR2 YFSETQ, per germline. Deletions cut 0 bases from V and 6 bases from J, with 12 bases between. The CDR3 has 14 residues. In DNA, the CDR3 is TGCGCCAGCAGCTTGGGTCCCGCTAGCCCTGAAGCTTTCTTT. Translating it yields CASSLGPASPEAFF.

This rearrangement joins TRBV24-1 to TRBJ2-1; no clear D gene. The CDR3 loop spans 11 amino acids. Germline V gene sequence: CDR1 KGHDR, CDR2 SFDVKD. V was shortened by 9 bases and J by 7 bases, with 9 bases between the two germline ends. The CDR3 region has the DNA TGTGCCACCCGCCTGGGTAATGAGCAGTTCTTC. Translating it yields CATRLGNEQFF.

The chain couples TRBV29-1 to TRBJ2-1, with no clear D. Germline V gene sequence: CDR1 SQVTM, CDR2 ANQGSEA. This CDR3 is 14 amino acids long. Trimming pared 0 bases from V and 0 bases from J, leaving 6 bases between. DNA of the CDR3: TGCAGCGTTGAAGATTTGTCCTCCTACAATGAGCAGTTCTTC. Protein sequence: CSVEDLSSYNEQFF.

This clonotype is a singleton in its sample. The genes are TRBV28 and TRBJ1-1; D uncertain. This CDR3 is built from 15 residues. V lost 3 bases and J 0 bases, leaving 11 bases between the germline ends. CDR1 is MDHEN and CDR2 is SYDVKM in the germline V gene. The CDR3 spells CASSLLSTMNTEAFF. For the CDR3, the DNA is TGTGCCAGCAGTTTGTTATCAACCATGAACACTGAAGCTTTCTTT.

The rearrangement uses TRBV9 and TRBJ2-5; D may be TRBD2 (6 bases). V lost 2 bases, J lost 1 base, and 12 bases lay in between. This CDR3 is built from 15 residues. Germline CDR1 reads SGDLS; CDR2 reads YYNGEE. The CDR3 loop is CASSVGGVFQETQYF. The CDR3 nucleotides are TGTGCCAGCAGCGTCGGCGGGGTCTTCCAAGAGACCCAGTACTTC.

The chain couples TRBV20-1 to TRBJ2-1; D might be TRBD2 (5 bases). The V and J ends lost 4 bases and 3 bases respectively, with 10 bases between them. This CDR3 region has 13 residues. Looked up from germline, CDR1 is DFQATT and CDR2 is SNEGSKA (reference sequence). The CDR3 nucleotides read TGCAGTGCTATTAGTCGGGACTACAATGAGCAGTTCTTC. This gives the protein CSAISRDYNEQFF.

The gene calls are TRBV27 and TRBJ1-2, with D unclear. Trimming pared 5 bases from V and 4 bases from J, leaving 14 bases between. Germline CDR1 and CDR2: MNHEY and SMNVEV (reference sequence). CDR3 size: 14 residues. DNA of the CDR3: TGTGCCAGCAGTGCGACTTCTTTAGTCTATGGCTACACCTTC. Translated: CASSATSLVYGYTF.

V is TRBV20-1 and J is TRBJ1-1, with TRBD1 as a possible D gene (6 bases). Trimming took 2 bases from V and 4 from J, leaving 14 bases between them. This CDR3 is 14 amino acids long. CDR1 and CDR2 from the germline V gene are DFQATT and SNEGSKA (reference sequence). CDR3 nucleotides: TGCAGTGCTAGAAAAAACAGGGTAGGCACTGAAGCTTTCTTT. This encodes CSARKNRVGTEAFF.

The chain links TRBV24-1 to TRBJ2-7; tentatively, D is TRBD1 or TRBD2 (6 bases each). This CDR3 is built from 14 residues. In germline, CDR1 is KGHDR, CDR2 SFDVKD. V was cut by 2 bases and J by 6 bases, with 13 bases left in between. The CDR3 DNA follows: TGTGCCACCAGTGATTCAGCCAAGGGGGGCGAGCAGTACTTC. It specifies CATSDSAKGGEQYF.

Written as DNA, the CDR3 is TGCAGCGTTGATGGGACAGACGAGCAGTACTTC. As protein: CSVDGTDEQYF. This chain links TRBV29-1 with TRBJ2-7; 7 nucleotides agree with TRBD1. V lost 3 bases and J lost 5; bases outside the gene matches: 1. The CDR3 runs to 11 residues. The germline CDR1 and CDR2 sequences are SQVTM and ANQGSEA.

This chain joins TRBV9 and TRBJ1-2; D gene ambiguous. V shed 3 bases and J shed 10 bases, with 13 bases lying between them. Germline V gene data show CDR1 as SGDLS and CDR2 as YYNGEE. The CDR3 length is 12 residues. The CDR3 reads CASSGLDLDYTF. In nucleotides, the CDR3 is TGTGCCAGCAGCGGGTTAGACTTGGACTACACCTTC.

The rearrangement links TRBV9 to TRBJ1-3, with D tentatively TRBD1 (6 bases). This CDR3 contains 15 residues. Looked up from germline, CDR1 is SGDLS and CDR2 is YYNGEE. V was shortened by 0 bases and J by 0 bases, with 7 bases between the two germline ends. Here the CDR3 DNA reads TGTGCCAGCAGCGTAGGAGGGGGCTCTGGAAACACCATATATTTT. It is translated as CASSVGGGSGNTIYF.

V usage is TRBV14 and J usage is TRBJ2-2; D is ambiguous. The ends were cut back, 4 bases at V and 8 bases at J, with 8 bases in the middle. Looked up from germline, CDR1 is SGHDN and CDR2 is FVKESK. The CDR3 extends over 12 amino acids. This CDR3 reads CASSLLRGELFF. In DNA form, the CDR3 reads TGTGCCAGCAGCCTCTTGAGGGGGGAGCTGTTTTTT.

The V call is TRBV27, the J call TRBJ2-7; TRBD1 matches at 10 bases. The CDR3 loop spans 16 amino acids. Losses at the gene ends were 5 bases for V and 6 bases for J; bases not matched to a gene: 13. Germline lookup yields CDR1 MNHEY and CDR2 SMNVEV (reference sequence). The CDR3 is CASSPPFRDRGVEQYF. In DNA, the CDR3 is TGTGCCAGCAGTCCACCCTTCCGGGACAGGGGAGTCGAGCAGTACTTC.